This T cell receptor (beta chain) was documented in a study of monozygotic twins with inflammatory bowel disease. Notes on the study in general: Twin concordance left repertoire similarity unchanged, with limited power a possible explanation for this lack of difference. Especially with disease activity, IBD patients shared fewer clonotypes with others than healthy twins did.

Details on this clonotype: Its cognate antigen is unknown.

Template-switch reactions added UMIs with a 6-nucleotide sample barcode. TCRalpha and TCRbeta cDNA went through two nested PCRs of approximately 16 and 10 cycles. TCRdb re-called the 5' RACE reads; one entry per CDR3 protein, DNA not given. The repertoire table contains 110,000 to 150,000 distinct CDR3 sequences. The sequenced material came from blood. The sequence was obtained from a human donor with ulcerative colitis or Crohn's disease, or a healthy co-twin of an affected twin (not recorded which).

The CDR3 sequence: CSASPGLAGLQYF. The J gene is TRBJ2-7, the V gene TRBV20-1; without DNA, the TCRdb call of TRBD2 cannot be checked. This CDR3 comprises 13 residues. Germline CDR1 reads DFQATT; CDR2 reads SNEGSKA (reference sequence).